The source of this T cell receptor beta chain is a study of T cells in Graves' hyperthyroidism and ophthalmopathy. Findings and caveats of the study: Ophthalmopathy got predicted by the model a median approximately 6.4 months before its onset. A model of 13 V-J features distinguished ophthalmopathy from stable hyperthyroidism. Most clonotypes that expanded in the thyroid above 0.001 also showed up in blood.

V lost 2 bases and J 3 bases, leaving 11 bases between the germline ends. The CDR3 has 15 amino acids. CDR1 MNHNS and CDR2 SASEGT come from the germline V gene. On this clonotype: Its cognate antigen is unknown.

Under 3 months was the duration of disease in ophthalmopathy patients, who also had a Clinical Activity Score of at least 3 and a NOSPECS grade of at least 4. TCR beta CDR3 regions were amplified from RNA transcripts. When the TCR CDR3 underwent first-round RT-PCR, the HTBI primer set was used. TCRdb used MiXCR to reprocess the multiplex PCR reads, holding one entry per CDR3 protein. The table shows some 530,000 distinct CDR3 sequences, with about 20% occurring only once. The receptor was derived from a woman between 65 and 79 years old with Graves' ophthalmopathy. The sample was blood. The V and J genes are TRBV6-1 and TRBJ1-5; a possible D gene is TRBD1 (6 bases). CDR3 DNA sequence: TGTGCCAGCAGTGAAACAGGACAGATCAATCAGCCCCAGCATTTT. It translates to CASSETGQINQPQHF.